This TCR beta chain was identified in a study of T cell repertoires in cytomegalovirus infection (dated by TCRdb to between 2018 and 2021). Turning to the overall study: The HLA type of each donor mattered for the analysis, because public TCR beta signatures pointed to carriage of CMV infection along with the matching HLA type. The paper as a whole reports these results and caveats: The ex vivo response was dominated by HLA-C-restricted CMV-specific TCR beta clonotypes, which also provided the single most frequent clonotype in two of eight donors. Carriers of CMV infection plus the relevant HLA type were discriminated by the cumulative frequency of public TCR beta family members in the study cohort and in an independent roughly 370-donor cohort.

The run used an Illumina HiSeq 1500. Clones were called with MiXCR by TCRdb after fastp trimmed the public reads at Q25, and only in-frame beta chains were retained. Every entry covers one CDR3 protein and lists the most common genes and DNA from its rows. The sample data list around 630,000 distinct CDR3 sequences, and less than 25% of these were observed just once. The top ten clones comprise less than 9.5% of the sample. A note on this clonotype: Its antigen is not yet known. Per-base quality was not reported, and no clone a single base away is much larger than it.

V and J are trimmed by 10 bases and 3 bases, and the gene matches miss 8 bases of the junction. The germline V gene (reference sequence) provides CDR1 MNHNY and CDR2 SVGAGI. The CDR3, from cysteine to phenylalanine, totals 14 residues. This entry keeps only the CDR3 DNA: 42 bases, framed from base 1. The sequence derives from a human donor in good health (CMV status not recorded). Some clones in this sample may be carry-over from other donors' samples. The specimen sequenced was CD8+ T cells from PBMCs. The V gene is TRBV6-6 and the J gene is TRBJ1-2; a stretch of 10 junction bases matches TRBD1. The DNA reads TGTGCCAACATTAAGGGACAGGGGTACTATGGCTACACCTTC. This gives the protein CANIKGQGYYGYTF.